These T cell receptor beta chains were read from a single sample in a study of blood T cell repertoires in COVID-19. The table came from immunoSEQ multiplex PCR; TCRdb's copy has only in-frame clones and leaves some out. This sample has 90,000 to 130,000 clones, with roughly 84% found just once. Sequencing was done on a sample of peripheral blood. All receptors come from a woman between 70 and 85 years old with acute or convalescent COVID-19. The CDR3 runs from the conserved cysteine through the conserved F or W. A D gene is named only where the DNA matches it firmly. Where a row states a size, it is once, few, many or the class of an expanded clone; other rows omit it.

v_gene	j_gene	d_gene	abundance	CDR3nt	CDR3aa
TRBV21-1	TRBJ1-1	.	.	TGTGCCAGCAGCAAACCCACAGGGGGCCTCACTGAAGCTTTCTTT	CASSKPTGGLTEAFF
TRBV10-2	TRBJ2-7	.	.	TGCGCCAGCAGTGACTTCTCCTACGAGCAGTACTTC	CASSDFSYEQYF
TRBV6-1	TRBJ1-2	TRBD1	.	TGTGCCAGCAGCCAGACAGGGGGAGGGTATGGCTACACCTTC	CASSQTGGGYGYTF
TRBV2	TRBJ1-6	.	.	TGTGCCAGCAGACCCCTTTCGGTTACGCCCCTCCACTTT	CASRPLSVTPLHF
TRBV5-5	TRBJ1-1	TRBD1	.	TGTGCCAGCAGCTTGGAGGGGGCAGTGGCGAACACTGAAGCTTTCTTT	CASSLEGAVANTEAFF
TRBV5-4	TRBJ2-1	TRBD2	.	TGTGCCAGCAGCTCCGGGACTAGCGCGAGAGGGGTCCAGTTCTTC	CASSSGTSARGVQFF
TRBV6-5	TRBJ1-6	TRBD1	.	TGTGCCAGCCGTCGAGACAGGGGCGATAATTCACCCCTCCACTTT	CASRRDRGDNSPLHF
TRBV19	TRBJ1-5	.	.	TGTGCCGGGTCCGGGGGAGGAGACAATCAGCCCCAGCATTTT	CAGSGGGDNQPQHF
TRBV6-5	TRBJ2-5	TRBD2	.	TGTGCCAGCAGTTCCGGACTAGCGGGAGGTGCGGAGACCCAGTACTTC	CASSSGLAGGAETQYF
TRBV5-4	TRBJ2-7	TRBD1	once	TGTGCCAGCAGCTTGGGGGGGACAGTTCAAATCTACGAGCAGTACTTC	CASSLGGTVQIYEQYF
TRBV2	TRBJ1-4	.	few	TGTGCCAGCAGTGAAGTTCGAGGAGTCGGCGAAAAACTGTTTTTT	CASSEVRGVGEKLFF
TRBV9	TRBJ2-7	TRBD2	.	TGTGCCAGCAGCCCCTGGGAGGGTACCGAGCAGTACTTC	CASSPWEGTEQYF